One and the same sample provided the 5 T cell receptor beta chains below, sequenced in a study of T cell responses to AZD1222 COVID-19 vaccine. Method: immunoSEQ multiplex PCR; TCRdb's copy keeps in-frame clones and lacks some. Among about 160,000 clones, around 90% were seen once, and the ten largest hold 3% to 4%. The input for sequencing was peripheral blood, taken 28 days after the second AZD1222 dose. These receptors originate from an adult who received the AZD1222 COVID-19 vaccine.

The V call is TRBV3-1 (or the pseudogene TRBV3-2), the J call TRBJ2-1; 10 bases are a match to TRBD1. The V segment lost 4 bases and the J segment 3 bases; nucleotides outside the gene matches: 3. CDR1 and CDR2 from the germline V gene are LGHDT and YNNKEL (reference sequence). This CDR3 spans 15 amino acids. CDR3 protein: CASSPRDRGYNEQFF. Here the CDR3 DNA reads TGTGCCAGCAGCCCCCGGGACAGGGGCTACAATGAGCAGTTCTTC.

This chain links TRBV4-2 with TRBJ2-7; D might be TRBD2 (7 bases). Trimming pared 1 base from V and 6 bases from J, leaving 16 bases between. The CDR3 consists of 15 residues. In germline, CDR1 is LGHNA, CDR2 YNFKEQ. CDR3 amino acids: CASSQGPGGLSEQYF. The CDR3 DNA reads TGTGCCAGCAGCCAAGGGCCCGGGGGGCTAAGCGAGCAGTACTTC.

The V call is TRBV15, the J call TRBJ2-7; TRBD2 might be the D (6 bases). The germline gives CDR1 LNHNV, CDR2 YYDKDF (reference sequence). The CDR3 consists of 16 residues. The V and J ends lost 5 bases and 5 bases respectively, with 22 bases between them. The CDR3 DNA reads as TGTGCCACCAGCTCATTCGGCGGGATGGGGTCCCACGAGCAGTACTTC. It translates to CATSSFGGMGSHEQYF.

This chain uses TRBV5-6 with TRBJ2-3; D assignment may be TRBD1 or TRBD2 (5 bases each). In germline, CDR1 is SGHDT, CDR2 YYEEEE. This CDR3 has 13 amino acids. V lost 5 bases and J lost 6, with 13 bases in between. The CDR3 sequence: CASSLMGVDTQYF. The CDR3 coding sequence is TGTGCCAGCAGTTTGATGGGGGTGGATACGCAGTATTTT.

CDR3 protein: CASSYSRDRGPGIQYF. In DNA form, the CDR3 reads TGTGCCAGCAGTTACTCCCGGGACAGGGGGCCGGGCATTCAGTACTTC. The chain carries TRBV6-6 and TRBJ2-4, with 12 bases fitting TRBD1. The junction had 6 bases not matched to a gene; V was cut back by 0 bases and J by 9 bases. Germline V lookup: CDR1 MNHNY, CDR2 SVGAGI (reference sequence). The length of the CDR3 is 16 residues.